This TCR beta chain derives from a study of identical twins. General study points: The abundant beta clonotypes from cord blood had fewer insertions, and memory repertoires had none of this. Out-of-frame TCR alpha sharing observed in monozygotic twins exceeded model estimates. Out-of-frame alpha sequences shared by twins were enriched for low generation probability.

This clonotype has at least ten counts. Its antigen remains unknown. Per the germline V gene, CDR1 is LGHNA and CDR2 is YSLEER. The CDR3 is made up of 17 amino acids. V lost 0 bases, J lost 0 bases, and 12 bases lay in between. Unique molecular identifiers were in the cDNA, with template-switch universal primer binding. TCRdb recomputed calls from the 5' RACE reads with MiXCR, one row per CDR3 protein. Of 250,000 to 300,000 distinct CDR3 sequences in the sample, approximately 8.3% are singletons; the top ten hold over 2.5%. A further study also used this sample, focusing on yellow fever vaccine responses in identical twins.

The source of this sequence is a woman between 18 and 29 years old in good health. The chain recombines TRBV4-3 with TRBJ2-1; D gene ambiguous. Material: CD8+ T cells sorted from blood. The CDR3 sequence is CASSQDRAPSSYNEQFF. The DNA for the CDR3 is TGCGCCAGCAGCCAAGATCGGGCACCAAGCTCCTACAATGAGCAGTTCTTC.